The present T cell receptor (beta chain) was sequenced within a study of T cell responses to AZD1222 COVID-19 vaccine. Study-wide results and limits: Clonal diversity may have been underestimated in mostly white British donors. Spike-specific TCR breadth rose after two AZD1222 doses, and depth rose as well. The repertoires were collected only after the peak T cell response. Just a handful of AZD1222 recipients tested seropositive at baseline.

The CDR3 extends over 15 amino acids. V shed 2 bases, J shed 7 bases, and the junction held 5 bases outside the gene matches. The germline CDR1 and CDR2 sequences are SGHNT and YENEEA. As for this clone: As yet, its antigen is unknown.

TCRdb's copy holds only in-frame clones and misses some; the assay was immunoSEQ multiplex PCR. The table shows 100,000 to 150,000 clones, with approximately 90% occurring only once. This material consisted of peripheral blood, taken on day 0 of AZD1222 vaccination. The clonotype originates from an adult in good health. The gene calls are TRBV11-3 and TRBJ2-2; TRBD2 agrees at 9 bases. The CDR3 DNA reads as TGTGCCAGCAGCTTAAGTAGCGGGAGTATCGGGGAGCTGTTTTTT. This codes for CASSLSSGSIGELFF.